This entry lists 22 T cell receptor beta chains sequenced from one sample in a study of T cell clones after liver transplantation. Some clones are missing from TCRdb's copy, which holds only in-frame ones; the method was immunoSEQ multiplex PCR. Altogether over 100,000 clones are present, about 81% being singletons, with the ten largest covering 0.8% to 1%. Specimen: CD4+ T cells from blood, collected before liver transplant. The source of these receptors is a human donor who received a liver transplant.

The J gene is TRBJ1-1, the V gene TRBV7-9, with TRBD1 as a possible D gene (5 bases). The CDR3 is 14 amino acids. V was cut by 6 bases and J by 5 bases, with 16 bases left in between. Per germline, CDR1 SEHNR and CDR2 FQNEAQ (reference sequence). The CDR3 here is CASRYGGVKTEAFF. The CDR3 bases are TGTGCCAGCAGATATGGGGGAGTAAAGACTGAAGCTTTCTTT.

The V gene is TRBV19, the J gene TRBJ2-3; TRBD2 matches at 10 bases. Germline assignment: CDR1 LNHDA and CDR2 SQIVND (reference sequence). The CDR3 is 15 residues long. V trimming: 5 bases; J trimming: 1 base; junction bases outside the gene matches: 3. The CDR3 is CASSLLAGGTDTQYF. The CDR3 coding sequence is TGTGCCAGTAGTTTGCTAGCGGGAGGCACAGATACGCAGTATTTT. Using reference TRBV19 and TRBJ2-3 for the parts outside the CDR3, the full variable domain is DGGITQSPKYLFRKEGQNVTLSCEQNLNHDAMYWYRQDPGQGLRLIYYSQIVNDFQKGDIAEGYSVSREKKESFPLTVTSAQKNPTAFYLCASSLLAGGTDTQYFGPGTRLTVL.

The chain links TRBV7-9 to TRBJ2-7; possible D gene TRBD2, 5 bases. Germline lookup yields CDR1 SEHNR and CDR2 FQNEAQ (reference sequence). This CDR3 comprises 10 residues. V was shortened by 8 bases and J by 7 bases, with 9 bases between the two germline ends. CDR3 region: CASGSGEQYF. CDR3 DNA: TGTGCCAGCGGTTCGGGGGAGCAGTACTTC.

The chain combines TRBV6-5 with TRBJ2-7; 7 bases match TRBD1. CDR1 and CDR2 (germline): MNHEY, SVGAGI. V gave up 8 bases and J gave up 4 bases; unmatched junction bases: 8. The CDR3 consists of 13 residues. For the CDR3, the DNA is TGTGCCAGCCAAGGGGGCGCACAGTACGAGCAGTACTTC. Translating gives CASQGGAQYEQYF.

The chain joins TRBV5-1 to TRBJ2-7, with 12 bases aligning to TRBD2. Germline-derived CDR1 and CDR2 are SGHRS and YFSETQ. CDR3 length: 15 amino acids. The junction had 6 bases not matched to a gene; V was cut back by 3 bases and J by 5 bases. The CDR3 DNA reads TGCGCCAGCAGCTCGACTAGCGGGAGATTTAACGAGCAGTACTTC. As protein: CASSSTSGRFNEQYF.

V gene TRBV2 combines with J gene TRBJ2-7, with 7 nucleotides matching TRBD1. The CDR3 totals 12 residues. CDR1 and CDR2 from the germline V gene are SNHLY and FYNNEI. V was clipped by 8 bases and J by 3 bases; unmatched bases: 4. The CDR3 DNA reads as TGTGCCAGCCTACAGGGGAGCTACGAGCAGTACTTC. This sequence encodes CASLQGSYEQYF.

This clone was counted only a few times. V is TRBV4-2 and J is TRBJ1-1; D is unresolved. The CDR3 runs 11 residues. The V gene lost 4 bases and the J gene lost 8 bases, with 8 bases spanning the gap. Germline lookup yields CDR1 LGHNA and CDR2 YNFKEQ. CDR3 in amino acids: CASSLQGEAFF. CDR3 nucleotides: TGTGCCAGCAGCCTGCAAGGGGAAGCTTTCTTT.

This chain uses TRBV4-3 with TRBJ1-5; no definite D call. CDR3 length: 15 amino acids. V shed 0 bases and J shed 3 bases, with 9 bases lying between them. The germline gives CDR1 LGHNA, CDR2 YSLEER. CDR3 loop: CASSQEISPNQPQHF. Written as DNA, the CDR3 is TGCGCCAGCAGCCAAGAAATCAGCCCCAATCAGCCCCAGCATTTT.

The chain carries TRBV6-1 and TRBJ2-7, with D possibly matching TRBD1 (6 bases). Trimming shortened V by 4 bases and J by 6 bases, and 19 bases separated the two germline ends. The CDR3 spans 15 residues. CDR1 and CDR2 from the germline V gene are MNHNS and SASEGT. CDR3 sequence reads: CASSADSQGISEQYF. The DNA for the CDR3 is TGTGCCAGCAGTGCTGACTCCCAGGGGATCTCCGAGCAGTACTTC.

This clone appeared a few times. The chain links TRBV6-1 to TRBJ2-7; D is uncertain. Per germline, CDR1 MNHNS and CDR2 SASEGT. V was shortened by 4 bases and J by 9 bases, with 13 bases between the two germline ends. This CDR3 contains 12 residues. DNA for the CDR3: TGTGCCAGCAGTGTTTATTGGTTAGGGCAGTACTTC. Translating gives CASSVYWLGQYF.

The V gene is TRBV7-2, the J gene TRBJ2-7, with D perhaps matching TRBD1 or TRBD2 (5 bases each). This CDR3 region has 14 residues. The V gene lost 3 bases and the J gene lost 1 base, with 10 bases spanning the gap. Germline CDR1 SGHTA, CDR2 FQGNSA. The CDR3 DNA is TGTGCCAGCAGCTTCGGGACGGGTTCCTACGAGCAGTACTTC. Residues: CASSFGTGSYEQYF.

This clone came up a few times. The chain links TRBV6-6 to TRBJ1-1; D is perhaps TRBD1 (5 bases). Trimming stripped 8 bases from V and 5 bases from J, with 9 bases between. The germline gives CDR1 MNHNY, CDR2 SVGAGI (reference sequence). The CDR3 is 11 amino acids. In DNA, the CDR3 is TGTGCCAGCTTGGGGGGGACTGAAGCTTTCTTT. As protein: CASLGGTEAFF.

The chain combines TRBV5-1 with TRBJ2-7; 8 bases line up with TRBD2. The CDR3 spans 14 residues. Germline V lookup: CDR1 SGHRS, CDR2 YFSETQ. V shed 4 bases and J 0 bases; nucleotides not matched to a gene: 3. The CDR3 DNA reads TGCGCCAGCAGCAGGGGACTAGACTCCTACGAGCAGTACTTC. Protein sequence: CASSRGLDSYEQYF.

The gene calls are TRBV28 and TRBJ1-1, with 8 positions matching TRBD1. V shed 1 base, J shed 1 base, and the junction held 14 bases outside the gene matches. The CDR3 loop spans 19 amino acids. Germline V gives CDR1 MDHEN, CDR2 SYDVKM. The CDR3 here is CASSLSEGKRGTGNTEAFF. The CDR3, as DNA: TGTGCCAGCAGTTTATCGGAAGGGAAGAGGGGGACAGGGAACACTGAAGCTTTCTTT.

The J gene is TRBJ2-2, the V gene TRBV29-1, with TRBD2 identical over 12 bases. V was pared by 5 bases and J by 7 bases, with 5 bases of the junction left unmatched. The CDR3 runs to 14 residues. Germline CDR1 and CDR2: SQVTM and ANQGSEA. In DNA form, the CDR3 reads TGCAGCGTTAGACTAGCGGGAGCTTTCGGGGAGCTGTTTTTT. This codes for CSVRLAGAFGELFF.

J is TRBJ2-7 and V is TRBV5-1, with a tentative D call TRBD1 (6 bases). Germline values: CDR1 SGHRS, CDR2 YFSETQ. Trimming stripped 0 bases from V and 5 bases from J, with 15 bases between. The CDR3 is 15 amino acids. The CDR3 is CASSLAVSQGNEQYF. The CDR3 region has the DNA TGCGCCAGCAGCTTGGCTGTGAGCCAGGGGAACGAGCAGTACTTC.

CDR3 DNA sequence: TGTGCCAGCAGCTTAAGGAGGTCAAGGGTAACAAACACCGGGGAGCTGTTTTTT. Amino acid sequence: CASSLRRSRVTNTGELFF. The V and J genes are TRBV7-8 and TRBJ2-2; a possible D gene is TRBD2 (5 bases). CDR1 and CDR2 (germline): SGHVS, FQNEAQ. The CDR3 consists of 18 residues. Trimming removed 2 bases from V and 2 bases from J, with 18 bases in between.

This clone was seen a single time. The chain has TRBV29-1 and TRBJ1-2; D gene uncertain. Germline-derived CDR1 and CDR2 are SQVTM and ANQGSEA. The V end lost 6 bases, the J end lost 7 bases, and 12 bases lay between the germline ends. The CDR3 contains 11 residues. CDR3 residues: CSVDLVAGYTF. The CDR3 bases are TGCAGCGTGGACTTAGTCGCTGGCTACACCTTC.

The chain is built from TRBV27 and TRBJ2-7; 9 bases line up with TRBD2. CDR1 is MNHEY and CDR2 is SMNVEV in the germline V gene (reference sequence). The CDR3 has 15 residues. Trimming at V came to 3 bases and at J to 5 bases, leaving 8 bases not matched to a gene. The CDR3 bases are TGTGCCAGCAGTTTGGCCAGCGGGAGGTCAAACGAGCAGTACTTC. Its translation is CASSLASGRSNEQYF.

This chain connects TRBV21-1 to TRBJ2-5; the table's D call, TRBD1, has no DNA check behind it. TRBV21-1 is shown as a pseudogene. This CDR3 comprises 19 residues. Here the CDR3 reads CASTPRGRNQNRAGETQYF. The CDR3 DNA is TGTGCCAGCACTCCCCGCGGAAGAAACCAAAACAGGGCGGGAGAGACCCAGTACTTC.

This chain joins TRBV2 and TRBJ2-1; 8 bases match TRBD2. CDR3 length: 15 amino acids. The trim removed 4 bases at V and 7 bases at J, leaving 9 bases unmatched. The V gene's germline CDR1 is SNHLY and CDR2 FYNNEI. CDR3 coding DNA: TGTGCCAGCAGTGGACGGCGGGGGGACACAAATGAGCAGTTCTTC. The encoded protein is CASSGRRGDTNEQFF.

The chain has TRBV5-4 and TRBJ2-2; D might be TRBD1 (6 bases). The CDR3 has 14 residues. Looked up from germline, CDR1 is SGHNT and CDR2 is YYREEE (reference sequence). V was shortened by 0 bases and J by 5 bases, with 8 bases between the two germline ends. CDR3: CASSLVQGTGELFF. CDR3 DNA sequence: TGTGCCAGCAGCTTGGTTCAGGGGACCGGGGAGCTGTTTTTT. The full variable domain, its missing parts supplied by reference TRBV5-4 and TRBJ2-2, is ETGVTQSPTHLIKTRGQQVTLRCSSQSGHNTVSWYQQALGQGPQFIFQYYREEENGRGNFPPRFSGLQFPNYSSELNVNALELDDSALYLCASSLVQGTGELFFGEGSRLTVL.